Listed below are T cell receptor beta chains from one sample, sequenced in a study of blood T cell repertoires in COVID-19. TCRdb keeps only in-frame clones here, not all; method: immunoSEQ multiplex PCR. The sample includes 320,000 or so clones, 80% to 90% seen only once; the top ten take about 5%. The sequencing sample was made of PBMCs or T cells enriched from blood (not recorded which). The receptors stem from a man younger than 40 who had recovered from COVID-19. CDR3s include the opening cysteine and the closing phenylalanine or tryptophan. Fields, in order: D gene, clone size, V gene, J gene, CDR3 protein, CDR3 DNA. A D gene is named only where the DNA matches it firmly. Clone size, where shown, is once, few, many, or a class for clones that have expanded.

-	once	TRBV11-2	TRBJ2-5	CASSRGSAFQETQYF	TGTGCCAGCAGCAGAGGGAGCGCCTTCCAAGAGACCCAGTACTTC
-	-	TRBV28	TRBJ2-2	CASSFLVSANTGELFF	TGTGCCAGCAGTTTCCTTGTTTCAGCGAACACCGGGGAGCTGTTTTTT
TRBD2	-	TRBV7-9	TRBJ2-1	CASSLSGVSYNEQFF	TGTGCCAGCAGCCTTAGCGGGGTCTCCTACAATGAGCAGTTCTTC
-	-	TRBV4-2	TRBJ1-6	CASSQGPSSYNSPLHF	TGTGCCAGCAGCCAGGGCCCGAGCTCCTATAATTCACCCCTCCACTTT
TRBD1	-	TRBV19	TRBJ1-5	CASTKGQGGQPQHF	TGTGCCAGTACTAAGGGACAGGGAGGTCAGCCCCAGCATTTT
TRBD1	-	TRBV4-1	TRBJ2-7	CASSQPDRNSYEQYF	TGCGCCAGCAGCCAACCGGACAGGAACTCCTACGAGCAGTACTTC
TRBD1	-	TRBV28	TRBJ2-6	CASTPWTGGVLISGANVLTF	TGTGCCAGCACCCCCTGGACAGGGGGTGTCCTAATCTCTGGGGCCAACGTCCTGACTTTC
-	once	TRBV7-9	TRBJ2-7	CASGQGIYEQYF	TGTGCCAGCGGGCAGGGGATCTACGAGCAGTACTTC
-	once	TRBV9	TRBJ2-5	CASSATWGGGETQYF	TGTGCCAGCAGCGCGACCTGGGGAGGCGGTGAGACCCAGTACTTC
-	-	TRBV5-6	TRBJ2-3	CASSYSTDTQYF	TGTGCCAGCAGTTATAGCACAGATACGCAGTATTTT
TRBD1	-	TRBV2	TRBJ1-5	CASTGGVNQPQHF	TGTGCCAGCACAGGGGGCGTCAATCAGCCCCAGCATTTT
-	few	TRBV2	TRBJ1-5	CAGGDIFNQPQHF	TGTGCCGGGGGGGACATATTCAATCAGCCCCAGCATTTT
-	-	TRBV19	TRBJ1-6	CASSRGGTPLHF	TGTGCCAGTAGCCGAGGGGGTACACCCCTCCACTTT
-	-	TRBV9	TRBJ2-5	CASSPTRAGETQYF	TGTGCCAGCAGCCCTACTAGGGCCGGAGAGACCCAGTACTTC